Listed below are T cell receptor beta chains from one sample, sequenced in a study of blood T cells in healthy people across ages. A single record per CDR3 protein comes from TCRdb applying MiXCR to the 5' RACE reads. The sample includes around 1,700,000 distinct CDR3 sequences, 28% seen only once; the top ten take 7.7%. The sample was blood. These TCRs come from a woman under 40 in good health. CDR3s include the opening cysteine and the closing phenylalanine or tryptophan. Fields, in order: D gene, J gene, clone size, V gene, CDR3 length, CDR3 protein, CDR3 DNA. D genes are given only for firm matches. Size tells how often a clone was seen (once, few, many) or the class of an expanded clone, and some rows leave it out.

d_gene: TRBD2; j_gene: TRBJ2-7; abundance: many; v_gene: TRBV3-1; len: 13; CDR3aa: CASRSSGAYEQYF; CDR3nt: TGTGCCAGCCGATCTAGCGGGGCCTACGAGCAGTACTTC
d_gene: NA; j_gene: TRBJ2-7; abundance: NA; v_gene: TRBV10-3; len: 14; CDR3aa: CAVSESGQTYEQYF; CDR3nt: TGTGCCGTCAGTGAGTCTGGGCAGACCTACGAGCAGTACTTC
d_gene: TRBD1; j_gene: TRBJ1-2; abundance: NA; v_gene: TRBV27; len: 14; CDR3aa: CASGGTGPLGGYTF; CDR3nt: TGTGCCAGCGGGGGGACAGGGCCGTTAGGAGGCTACACCTTC
d_gene: NA; j_gene: TRBJ1-1; abundance: NA; v_gene: TRBV29-1; len: 11; CDR3aa: CSASVGTEAFF; CDR3nt: TGCAGCGCTTCCGTGGGCACTGAAGCTTTCTTT
d_gene: NA; j_gene: TRBJ2-5; abundance: NA; v_gene: TRBV20-1; len: 12; CDR3aa: CSALPNGNEQYF; CDR3nt: TGCAGTGCTTTACCTAACGGCAATGAGCAGTACTTC
d_gene: NA; j_gene: TRBJ2-4; abundance: NA; v_gene: TRBV28; len: 16; CDR3aa: CASRITGSSGKNIQYF; CDR3nt: TGTGCCAGCAGAATAACAGGGAGCAGCGGCAAAAACATTCAGTACTTC
d_gene: TRBD2; j_gene: TRBJ2-1; abundance: NA; v_gene: TRBV4-3; len: 16; CDR3aa: CASSQLQREEYNEQFF; CDR3nt: TGCGCCAGCAGCCAGTTACAGCGGGAGGAATACAATGAGCAGTTCTTC
d_gene: TRBD2; j_gene: TRBJ2-4; abundance: many; v_gene: TRBV27; len: 16; CDR3aa: CASMGLAGGKGNIQYF; CDR3nt: TGTGCCAGCATGGGACTAGCGGGAGGAAAGGGAAACATTCAGTACTTC
d_gene: TRBD1; j_gene: TRBJ2-4; abundance: once; v_gene: TRBV2; len: 16; CDR3aa: CASSRTGEDTKNIQYF; CDR3nt: TGTGCCAGCAGTAGGACAGGGGAGGATACCAAAAACATTCAGTACTTC
d_gene: NA; j_gene: TRBJ1-2; abundance: few; v_gene: TRBV7-2; len: 14; CDR3aa: CASSFDRDNYGYTF; CDR3nt: TGTGCCAGCAGCTTCGACAGAGATAACTATGGCTACACCTTC
d_gene: NA; j_gene: TRBJ2-7; abundance: NA; v_gene: TRBV20-1; len: 14; CDR3aa: CSAAQRSSSYEQYF; CDR3nt: TGCAGTGCCGCCCAGCGGTCGAGCTCCTACGAGCAGTACTTC
d_gene: NA; j_gene: TRBJ1-1; abundance: few; v_gene: TRBV5-1; len: 15; CDR3aa: CASSSGGGQGPEAFF; CDR3nt: TGCGCCAGCAGCTCTGGAGGGGGTCAAGGCCCTGAAGCTTTCTTT
d_gene: TRBD2; j_gene: TRBJ2-1; abundance: few; v_gene: TRBV27; len: 15; CDR3aa: CASSRIGGSYNEQFF; CDR3nt: TGTGCCAGCAGTCGTATCGGGGGGTCCTACAATGAGCAGTTCTTC
d_gene: NA; j_gene: TRBJ1-5; abundance: NA; v_gene: TRBV7-8; len: 14; CDR3aa: CASSLGHEGQPQHF; CDR3nt: TGTGCCAGCAGCTTAGGGCACGAGGGTCAGCCCCAGCATTTT
d_gene: NA; j_gene: TRBJ1-6; abundance: many; v_gene: TRBV4-1; len: 15; CDR3aa: CASSVQGTGNSPLHF; CDR3nt: TGCGCCAGCAGCGTCCAGGGGACGGGTAATTCACCCCTCCACTTT
d_gene: TRBD2; j_gene: TRBJ2-1; abundance: few; v_gene: TRBV7-2; len: 15; CDR3aa: CASSFATSRSHEQFF; CDR3nt: TGTGCCAGCAGCTTCGCGACTAGCAGATCCCATGAGCAGTTCTTC
d_gene: NA; j_gene: TRBJ1-1; abundance: NA; v_gene: TRBV4-3; len: 14; CDR3aa: CASRDSSMNTEAFF; CDR3nt: TGCGCCAGCAGAGATAGCAGCATGAACACTGAAGCTTTCTTT
d_gene: NA; j_gene: TRBJ2-6; abundance: few; v_gene: TRBV12-3/TRBV12-4; len: 15; CDR3aa: CASSPRESGANVLTF; CDR3nt: TGTGCCAGCAGCCCCAGAGAATCTGGGGCCAACGTCCTGACTTTC
d_gene: NA; j_gene: TRBJ2-1; abundance: many; v_gene: TRBV7-6; len: 15; CDR3aa: CASSLETYSYNEQFF; CDR3nt: TGTGCCAGCAGCTTGGAGACCTACTCCTACAATGAGCAGTTCTTC
d_gene: TRBD2; j_gene: TRBJ2-5; abundance: few; v_gene: TRBV15; len: 17; CDR3aa: CATSRGNPRGVQETQYF; CDR3nt: TGTGCCACCAGCAGAGGGAACCCGCGGGGGGTCCAAGAGACCCAGTACTTC
d_gene: NA; j_gene: TRBJ1-6; abundance: few; v_gene: TRBV27; len: 16; CDR3aa: CAGRFRATGNNSPLHF; CDR3nt: TGTGCCGGCAGATTCAGGGCGACTGGAAATAATTCACCCCTCCACTTT
d_gene: NA; j_gene: TRBJ1-5; abundance: many; v_gene: TRBV5-1; len: 14; CDR3aa: CASKWQGQSQPQHF; CDR3nt: TGCGCCAGCAAGTGGCAGGGGCAAAGTCAGCCCCAGCATTTT
d_gene: NA; j_gene: TRBJ1-1; abundance: few; v_gene: TRBV6-1; len: 12; CDR3aa: CASTRINTEAFF; CDR3nt: TGTGCCAGCACACGGATTAACACTGAAGCTTTCTTT
d_gene: NA; j_gene: TRBJ2-1; abundance: NA; v_gene: TRBV10-1; len: 13; CDR3aa: CAPQLARFNEQFF; CDR3nt: TGCGCCCCCCAACTGGCCCGCTTCAATGAGCAGTTCTTC
d_gene: NA; j_gene: TRBJ1-1; abundance: NA; v_gene: TRBV7-6; len: 13; CDR3aa: CASSDRGYTEAFF; CDR3nt: TGTGCCAGCAGCGATAGGGGGTACACTGAAGCTTTCTTT
d_gene: TRBD1; j_gene: TRBJ1-1; abundance: few; v_gene: TRBV3-1; len: 14; CDR3aa: CASSLQGANAEAFF; CDR3nt: TGTGCCAGCAGCTTGCAGGGGGCGAATGCTGAAGCTTTCTTT
d_gene: NA; j_gene: TRBJ2-7; abundance: NA; v_gene: TRBV12-3/TRBV12-4; len: 13; CDR3aa: CASSFLGVNEQYF; CDR3nt: TGTGCCAGCAGTTTTCTAGGGGTTAACGAGCAGTACTTC
d_gene: TRBD2; j_gene: TRBJ2-1; abundance: NA; v_gene: TRBV20-1; len: 15; CDR3aa: CSATVGTSGSNEQFF; CDR3nt: TGCAGTGCCACGGTAGGGACTAGCGGGAGCAATGAGCAGTTCTTC
d_gene: NA; j_gene: TRBJ2-6; abundance: NA; v_gene: TRBV20-1; len: 15; CDR3aa: CSARRANSGANVLTF; CDR3nt: TGCAGTGCTAGACGCGCCAACTCTGGGGCCAACGTCCTGACTTTC
d_gene: TRBD1; j_gene: TRBJ1-2; abundance: few; v_gene: TRBV28; len: 16; CDR3aa: CASSPGTGGAEGGYTF; CDR3nt: TGTGCCAGCAGCCCCGGGACAGGGGGCGCGGAAGGTGGCTACACCTTC
d_gene: NA; j_gene: TRBJ1-5; abundance: NA; v_gene: TRBV20-1; len: 15; CDR3aa: CSASRFGDSNQPQHF; CDR3nt: TGCAGTGCTAGTCGTTTCGGAGATAGCAATCAGCCCCAGCATTTT
d_gene: TRBD1; j_gene: TRBJ1-1; abundance: NA; v_gene: TRBV3-1; len: 16; CDR3aa: CASSRTPGQANTEAFF; CDR3nt: TGTGCCAGCAGCCGAACCCCGGGACAGGCTAACACTGAAGCTTTCTTT
d_gene: NA; j_gene: TRBJ2-7; abundance: NA; v_gene: TRBV28; len: 17; CDR3aa: CASSLTVAQPGSYEQYF; CDR3nt: TGTGCCAGCAGTTTAACGGTGGCACAGCCTGGCTCCTACGAGCAGTACTTC
d_gene: NA; j_gene: TRBJ2-3; abundance: NA; v_gene: TRBV20-1; len: 14; CDR3aa: CSARDPNGVDTQYF; CDR3nt: TGCAGTGCTAGAGATCCCAACGGGGTAGATACGCAGTATTTT
d_gene: TRBD2; j_gene: TRBJ2-1; abundance: many; v_gene: TRBV28; len: 15; CDR3aa: CASTTPPGGLNEQFF; CDR3nt: TGTGCCAGCACCACCCCTCCGGGGGGTCTCAATGAGCAGTTCTTC
d_gene: NA; j_gene: TRBJ2-6; abundance: NA; v_gene: TRBV24-1; len: 13; CDR3aa: CASQSRGTNVLTF; CDR3nt: TGTGCCAGCCAGTCCAGAGGGACCAACGTCCTGACTTTC
d_gene: TRBD1; j_gene: TRBJ2-7; abundance: few; v_gene: TRBV7-2; len: 17; CDR3aa: CASSLQGGSTGAYEQYF; CDR3nt: TGTGCCAGCAGCCTACAAGGCGGGTCGACAGGGGCCTACGAGCAGTACTTC
d_gene: NA; j_gene: TRBJ2-1; abundance: NA; v_gene: TRBV6-2/TRBV6-3; len: 14; CDR3aa: CASSTGTYYNEQFF; CDR3nt: TGTGCCAGCAGTACCGGGACTTACTACAATGAGCAGTTCTTC
d_gene: TRBD2; j_gene: TRBJ2-5; abundance: NA; v_gene: TRBV10-3; len: 15; CDR3aa: CAISGVAGDDSEQYF; CDR3nt: TGTGCCATCAGTGGAGTAGCGGGAGACGATAGTGAGCAGTACTTC
d_gene: NA; j_gene: TRBJ1-5; abundance: NA; v_gene: TRBV20-1; len: 14; CDR3aa: CSASDGTVDQPQHF; CDR3nt: TGCAGTGCTAGCGACGGGACGGTAGATCAGCCCCAGCATTTT
d_gene: NA; j_gene: TRBJ1-2; abundance: NA; v_gene: TRBV28; len: 17; CDR3aa: CASSVTLLGRGLYGYTF; CDR3nt: TGTGCCAGCAGTGTGACCCTTCTGGGGCGCGGGCTATATGGCTACACCTTC
d_gene: TRBD2; j_gene: TRBJ2-1; abundance: few; v_gene: TRBV3-1; len: 15; CDR3aa: CASSQGTSGGYEQFF; CDR3nt: TGTGCCAGCAGCCAGGGTACTAGCGGGGGTTATGAGCAGTTCTTC
d_gene: TRBD2; j_gene: TRBJ2-1; abundance: NA; v_gene: TRBV3-1; len: 15; CDR3aa: CASSQRKAGGLEQFF; CDR3nt: TGTGCCAGCAGCCAAAGGAAGGCGGGGGGGCTCGAGCAGTTCTTC